Listed below are T cell receptor beta chains from one sample, sequenced in a study of blood T cell repertoires in COVID-19. Clones were sequenced by immunoSEQ multiplex PCR, and TCRdb holds only the in-frame ones, with some missing. Of some 83,000 clones listed, approximately 84% were seen once; the top ten hold approximately 5.8%. Specimen: peripheral blood. Receptors originate from a man aged 55-75 years with active or convalescent COVID-19. The CDR3 runs from the conserved cysteine through the conserved F or W. The D gene is left open where the match is weak. Clone size is stated in some rows and not others, as once, few, many or a class when expanded.

J,D,V,size,DNA,CDR3
TRBJ2-1,TRBD2,TRBV3-1/TRBV3-2,-,TGTGCCAGCAGCCAAAACGGGGGGGAATACAATGAGCAGTTCTTC,CASSQNGGEYNEQFF
TRBJ1-2,TRBD1,TRBV7-2,-,TGTGCCAGCAGCCCCGCGGCGGGACAGGGCTATGGCTACACCTTC,CASSPAAGQGYGYTF
TRBJ1-1,TRBD1,TRBV5-1,-,TGCGCCAGCAGCTTGGCCGCAGGGGGCCCCACTGAAGCTTTCTTT,CASSLAAGGPTEAFF
TRBJ2-1,-,TRBV3-1/TRBV3-2,-,TGTGCCAGCAGCCCCTGGCAGAGGGAGCAGTTCTTC,CASSPWQREQFF
TRBJ1-1,TRBD1,TRBV6-2/TRBV6-3,-,TGTGCCAGCAGTTACTCGCATGACAGGGTCGGTAAAGCTTTCTTT,CASSYSHDRVGKAFF
TRBJ1-6,TRBD1,TRBV27,-,TGTGCCAGCAGTCTCTCGACAGGGGGCTACTATAATTCACCCCTCCACTTT,CASSLSTGGYYNSPLHF
TRBJ1-1,-,TRBV2,-,TGTGCCAGCAGTGAGGCGGCCTATGAAGCTTTCTTT,CASSEAAYEAFF
TRBJ2-5,-,TRBV2,once,TGTGCCAGCAGTGAGACTCCAGGGGCGCGAGAGACCCAGTACTTC,CASSETPGARETQYF
TRBJ2-5,-,TRBV12-5,-,TGTGCTAGTGGTTTAGCCCGAGAGACCCAGTACTTC,CASGLARETQYF
TRBJ1-1,TRBD1,TRBV29-1,-,TGCAGCGTCCAACTCGACAGGGGTTCTGAAGCTTTCTTT,CSVQLDRGSEAFF
TRBJ2-3,TRBD2,TRBV7-6,-,TGTGCCAGCAGCCGCGTTAGCGGGGTGGGGGCAGATACGCAGTATTTT,CASSRVSGVGADTQYF
TRBJ1-5,-,TRBV7-9,medium-sized,TGTGCCAGCAGCTTAGGGGCGATTGGGGGAGGTAGCAATCAGCCCCAGCATTTT,CASSLGAIGGGSNQPQHF
TRBJ2-1,TRBD2,TRBV7-9,-,TGTGCCAGCAGCTTAGTTCGTCTAGCGGGGGGTCATGAGCAGTTCTTC,CASSLVRLAGGHEQFF
TRBJ1-1,-,TRBV6-6,-,TGTGCCAGCAGTCGCGCCGGGACTGCGAACACTGAAGCTTTCTTT,CASSRAGTANTEAFF
TRBJ1-6,TRBD1,TRBV10-3,-,TGTGCCATCAGCATGGACAGGGGCTATAATTCACCCCTCCACTTT,CAISMDRGYNSPLHF
TRBJ1-1,-,TRBV7-9,-,-,CASSKRTLKLSLDKAGGQGDEAFF
TRBJ1-1,-,TRBV5-1,-,TGCGCCAGCAGCTTGGCGGGGAGGTCGGAGGACACTGAAGCTTTCTTT,CASSLAGRSEDTEAFF
TRBJ1-1,-,TRBV6-5,-,TGTGCCAGCAGTTCGGACAGCTGGAACACTGAAGCTTTCTTT,CASSSDSWNTEAFF
TRBJ2-2,TRBD2,TRBV11-2,-,TGTGCCAGCAGCTTAGGGCGACTAGCTTCCGGGGAGCTGTTTTTT,CASSLGRLASGELFF
TRBJ1-3,-,TRBV4-2,-,TGTGCCAGCAGCCAAGATTCGAACAGGGCGAGGGGAAACACCATATATTTT,CASSQDSNRARGNTIYF
TRBJ1-1,-,TRBV29-1,-,TGCAGCGTTGAAGATCGGCACAGGGAGAACACTGAAGCTTTCTTT,CSVEDRHRENTEAFF
TRBJ1-1,TRBD1,TRBV19,-,TGTGCCAGTAGTATACTTTGGACAGGAGGTAGGAGCACTGAAGCTTTCTTT,CASSILWTGGRSTEAFF
TRBJ1-6,-,TRBV21-1,-,TGTGCCAGCAGCAAGGTAAGACACCCGAGCTCCTATAATTCACCCCTCCACTTT,CASSKVRHPSSYNSPLHF
TRBJ1-4,-,TRBV27,once,TGTGCCAGCAAGGCAGGGTTGGATGAAAAACTGTTTTTT,CASKAGLDEKLFF
TRBJ1-2,-,TRBV6-1,-,TGTGCCAGCAGTGTGTTAGGGTCAGGGAACAATAATGGCTACACCTTC,CASSVLGSGNNNGYTF
TRBJ1-2,TRBD1,TRBV12-3/TRBV12-4,-,TGTGCCAGCAGGACAGGGTCATATGGCTACACCTTC,CASRTGSYGYTF
TRBJ1-2,TRBD1,TRBV5-5,-,TGTGCCAGCAGCTCGACAGGGAACTACTATGGCTACACCTTC,CASSSTGNYYGYTF
TRBJ1-4,TRBD1,TRBV7-9,-,TGTGCCAGCAGCGTGGGACAGGGGGCAACTAATGAAAAACTGTTTTTT,CASSVGQGATNEKLFF
TRBJ1-2,TRBD1,TRBV30,-,TGTGCCTGGAGGTTCGGGACAGGGGTTGGCTACACCTTC,CAWRFGTGVGYTF
TRBJ1-1,TRBD1,TRBV5-1,-,TGCGCCAGCAGCTTGGAAACAGGGGCTCGGGTGAACACTGAAGCTTTCTTT,CASSLETGARVNTEAFF
TRBJ1-4,-,TRBV21-1,-,TGTGCCAGCAGCGGCGAGCTAGGTGCAACTAATGAAAAACTGTTTTTT,CASSGELGATNEKLFF
TRBJ2-1,-,TRBV11-2,-,TGTGCCAGCAGCTCGGGGAGGGAGGGGGTGGACAATGAGCAGTTCTTC,CASSSGREGVDNEQFF
TRBJ2-3,TRBD2,TRBV5-8,-,TGTGCCAGCAGCTTGGGGCTAGCGGGGGCCAACACAGATACGCAGTATTTT,CASSLGLAGANTDTQYF
TRBJ2-2,-,TRBV5-6,-,TGTGCCAGCAGAATTCATCAGAGGACCGGGGAGCTGTTTTTT,CASRIHQRTGELFF
TRBJ2-2,-,TRBV12-2,-,TGTGCAAGTCGCTTAGGACAGGGCCGGCCAAACACCGGGGAGCTGTTTTTT,CASRLGQGRPNTGELFF
TRBJ1-2,TRBD1,TRBV19,-,TGTGCCAGTAGCCCAAGGGGGCAGGGGGATGGCTACACCTTC,CASSPRGQGDGYTF
TRBJ2-7,-,TRBV5-6,-,TGTGCCAGCAGCTTGACCGGCGGTAGGGGCTCCGAGCAGTACTTC,CASSLTGGRGSEQYF
TRBJ1-2,-,TRBV18,-,TGTGCCAGCTCATCCCGTCCCGGACACGGCGCTTTCTACACCTTC,CASSSRPGHGAFYTF
TRBJ2-2,-,TRBV7-9,once,TGTGCCAGCAGCTTAGATTGGCCCGGGGAGCTGTTTTTT,CASSLDWPGELFF
TRBJ1-2,TRBD1,TRBV4-3,-,TGCGCCAGCAGCCAAGACCTGGGACAGGGGTATGGCTACACCTTC,CASSQDLGQGYGYTF
TRBJ2-7,TRBD1,TRBV7-9,-,TGTGCCAGCAGCTTAGGATACCGGGACGGGACAGGACTATACGAGCAGTACTTC,CASSLGYRDGTGLYEQYF
TRBJ1-2,TRBD1,TRBV3-1/TRBV3-2,-,TGTGCCAGCAGCCAAGCTGGTCGGCAGGGGGATGGCTACACCTTC,CASSQAGRQGDGYTF
TRBJ1-5,TRBD1,TRBV19,-,TGTGCCAGTAGTGGGGGACAGTTCCTTAGCAATCAGCCCCAGCATTTT,CASSGGQFLSNQPQHF
TRBJ2-6,TRBD1,TRBV7-2,-,TGTGCCAGCAGCTTGGACAGGATTGGGTCTGGGGCCAACGTCCTGACTTTC,CASSLDRIGSGANVLTF
TRBJ2-1,-,TRBV21-1,-,TGTGCCAGCAGCAAAGAAACAGGGGAGGACAATGAGCAGTTCTTC,CASSKETGEDNEQFF
TRBJ1-3,-,TRBV6-1,-,TGTGCCAGCAGTGAAGAGGGGTTCTCTGGAAACACCATATATTTT,CASSEEGFSGNTIYF